This T cell receptor beta chain was identified in a study of T-cell memory formation after mild COVID-19. V lost 5 bases and J 4 bases, leaving 9 bases between the germline ends. This CDR3 contains 14 residues. CDR1 SGHVS and CDR2 FNYEAQ come from the germline V gene. Each CDR3 protein gets one entry after TCRdb re-called the 5' RACE reads with MiXCR. Of 190,000 or so distinct CDR3 sequences listed, roughly a tenth are singletons. What was sequenced was PBMCs or a T cell subset sorted from them (not recorded which). The rearrangement links TRBV7-6 to TRBJ1-6, with TRBD1 as a possible D gene (6 bases). The clonotype was recovered from a young man who had mild COVID-19 (a few samples of this study predate the infection). Cell type and time point are not known. CDR3 residues: CASSTQGYNSPLHF. As DNA, the CDR3 is TGTGCCAGCAGCACCCAGGGGTATAATTCACCCCTCCACTTT.